The 3 T cell receptor beta chains below were found in one sample sequenced in a study of T cells expressing NK-cell markers. TCRdb reprocessed the 5' RACE reads and keeps a single row for each CDR3 protein, giving no DNA. This sample carries fewer than 200,000 distinct CDR3 sequences, with 18% going to the ten biggest clones. Sequencing was done on a sample of blood T cells: a sorted CD56 or NKG2C T cell subset, CD4+ or CD8+ T cells, or bulk PBMC T cells (not recorded which). These TCRs come from a woman aged 18 to 69 in good health.

This rearrangement joins TRBV5-4 to TRBJ2-1; the TRBD1 assignment by TCRdb is unverifiable without DNA. Per germline, CDR1 SGHNT and CDR2 YYREEE (reference sequence). The CDR3 sequence is 15 residues long. CDR3 residues: CASSLAASRSREQFF.

V and J are TRBV5-1 and TRBJ2-5; lacking DNA, the TRBD2 call made by TCRdb goes unchecked. The CDR3 loop spans 15 amino acids. Germline values: CDR1 SGHRS, CDR2 YFSETQ. CDR3 residues: CASSLAGTSEETQYF.

The CDR3 loop reads CASAGADRVVQFF. This chain connects TRBV28 to TRBJ2-1; TCRdb selects TRBD1, and the lack of DNA leaves this call unchecked. This CDR3 has 13 residues. Germline V CDR1 and CDR2: MDHEN, SYDVKM.